This entry lists 25 T cell receptor beta chains sequenced from one sample in a study of T cells expressing NK-cell markers. TCRdb re-called the 5' RACE reads; one entry per CDR3 protein, DNA not given. The sample holds about 190,000 distinct CDR3 sequences. Sequencing was done on a sample of blood T cells: a sorted CD56 or NKG2C T cell subset, CD4+ or CD8+ T cells, or bulk PBMC T cells (not recorded which). The source is a man aged 18-70 years in good health.

This chain uses TRBV6-1 with TRBJ1-1. The CDR3 sequence is 14 residues long. Germline assignment: CDR1 MNHNS and CDR2 SASEGT. The CDR3 sequence is CASSSQTVNTEAFF.

The genes are TRBV4-1 and TRBJ2-1; absent DNA, TCRdb's TRBD2 call cannot be checked. Germline V gene lookup returns CDR1 MGHRA and CDR2 YSYEKL. This CDR3 spans 15 amino acids. CDR3 loop: CASSSRLAGDNEQFF.

J is TRBJ2-7 and V is TRBV27; TCRdb returns TRBD2, unconfirmable since there is no DNA. The germline gives CDR1 MNHEY, CDR2 SMNVEV (reference sequence). The CDR3 spans 15 residues. The CDR3 reads CASKPLREGVYEQYF.

This chain connects TRBV4-2 to TRBJ1-4; TCRdb's D call of TRBD1 is untestable without DNA. The CDR3 runs 16 residues. Germline V lookup: CDR1 LGHNA, CDR2 YNFKEQ. The CDR3 loop reads CASSQEPGPGGEKLFF.

J is TRBJ2-1 and V is TRBV6-5; without DNA, the TCRdb call of TRBD1 cannot be checked. The CDR3 is 13 residues long. Per the germline V gene, CDR1 is MNHEY and CDR2 is SVGAGI. This chain's CDR3 is CASSYRGANEQFF.

The V call is TRBV20-1, the J call TRBJ2-7; TCRdb gives TRBD2 as the D gene, but with no DNA this cannot be confirmed. The CDR3 loop spans 19 amino acids. Germline CDR1 and CDR2: DFQATT and SNEGSKA (reference sequence). The CDR3 reads CSARGPRSFRTGSFYEQYF.

This chain connects TRBV20-1 to TRBJ2-1; the TRBD2 assignment by TCRdb is unverifiable without DNA. This CDR3 region has 14 residues. The germline V gene has CDR1 DFQATT and CDR2 SNEGSKA (reference sequence). CDR3 sequence: CSARDPGTNNEQFF.

The CDR3 spells CASRSRRAQGASGELFF. The rearrangement joins TRBV21-1 to TRBJ2-2; without DNA, the TCRdb call of TRBD1 cannot be checked. TRBV21-1 corresponds to a pseudogene. CDR3 length: 17 amino acids.

The chain combines TRBV7-9 with TRBJ1-1; no DNA is available, so the TRBD1 call from TCRdb remains unchecked. The germline gives CDR1 SEHNR, CDR2 FQNEAQ (reference sequence). The length of the CDR3 is 15 residues. The CDR3: CASSFPLTGSYEAFF.

V gene TRBV27 combines with J gene TRBJ1-1; no DNA is available, so the TRBD1 call from TCRdb remains unchecked. This CDR3 has 14 residues. Germline lookup yields CDR1 MNHEY and CDR2 SMNVEV (reference sequence). CDR3 in amino acids: CASSSAGEFTEAFF.

V and J are TRBV9 and TRBJ2-7; the TCRdb D gene call, TRBD1, has no DNA to confirm it. Germline-derived CDR1 and CDR2 are SGDLS and YYNGEE. The CDR3 totals 16 residues. The CDR3: CASTTPGTVAIYEQYF.

The CDR3 reads CASSERRGASTGELFF. V and J are TRBV2 and TRBJ2-2. CDR1 and CDR2 (germline): SNHLY, FYNNEI. The CDR3 extends over 16 amino acids.

This sequence joins TRBV28 and TRBJ2-1; TCRdb's assignment of TRBD1 cannot be checked, as there is no DNA. Germline loops: CDR1 MDHEN, CDR2 SYDVKM. The CDR3 is 17 amino acids. The CDR3 loop is CASRERTGTGLDNEQFF.

The gene calls are TRBV2 and TRBJ2-7; the D gene TCRdb calls, TRBD2, cannot be checked with no DNA. Germline-derived CDR1 and CDR2 are SNHLY and FYNNEI. The CDR3 loop spans 16 amino acids. This chain's CDR3 is CASTASGGDYSYEQYF.

J is TRBJ2-3 and V is TRBV19; TCRdb lists TRBD1, though no DNA is available to test this call. Germline V gives CDR1 LNHDA, CDR2 SQIVND (reference sequence). The CDR3 is made up of 16 amino acids. The CDR3 reads CASSIDGGRGTDTQYF. Full variable domain (rest looked up from reference TRBV19 and TRBJ2-3): DGGITQSPKYLFRKEGQNVTLSCEQNLNHDAMYWYRQDPGQGLRLIYYSQIVNDFQKGDIAEGYSVSREKKESFPLTVTSAQKNPTAFYLCASSIDGGRGTDTQYFGPGTRLTVL.

The chain is built from TRBV27 and TRBJ2-7; TCRdb indicates TRBD1, and absent DNA this call remains unverified. CDR1 MNHEY and CDR2 SMNVEV come from the germline V gene (reference sequence). CDR3 size: 16 residues. CDR3 protein: CASSTYPYPVVYEQYF.

The CDR3 loop is CASSALAGSGANVLTF. The chain employs TRBV7-8 and TRBJ2-6. Germline-derived CDR1 and CDR2 are SGHVS and FQNEAQ. The CDR3 is 16 residues long. Looking up the rest from reference TRBV7-8 and TRBJ2-6 gives the full variable domain: GAGVSQSPRYKVAKRGQDVALRCDPISGHVSLFWYQQALGQGPEFLTYFQNEAQLDKSGLPSDRFFAERPEGSVSTLKIQRTQQEDSAVYLCASSALAGSGANVLTFGAGSRLTVL.

V usage is TRBV12-3 or TRBV12-4 and J usage is TRBJ2-1; TCRdb outputs TRBD2, but without DNA this stays unchecked. The CDR3 loop spans 16 amino acids. CDR3 amino acids: CASKTWTSGDHNEQFF.

The J gene is TRBJ1-1, the V gene TRBV5-6. The CDR3 covers 16 residues. CDR1 is SGHDT and CDR2 is YYEEEE in the germline V gene. CDR3: CASSSAPANMNTEAFF.

The chain combines TRBV6-4 with TRBJ1-1. This CDR3 comprises 14 residues. In germline, CDR1 is MRHNA, CDR2 SNTAGT. The CDR3 is CASSAHAEGTEAFF.

The genes are TRBV18 and TRBJ1-1. The CDR3 loop spans 14 amino acids. Per the germline V gene, CDR1 is KGHSH and CDR2 is LQKENI. The chain's CDR3 is CASSLAGKTTEAFF.

This chain connects TRBV7-7 to TRBJ2-2; TCRdb outputs TRBD1, but without DNA this stays unchecked. CDR1 SSHAT and CDR2 FNYEAQ come from the germline V gene (reference sequence). This CDR3 is 14 amino acids long. CDR3 in amino acids: CASRRTGDTGELFF.

The rearrangement uses TRBV5-1 and TRBJ2-4. Per the germline V gene, CDR1 is SGHRS and CDR2 is YFSETQ. The CDR3 loop spans 16 amino acids. The CDR3 protein is CASSSGQSLAKNIQYF.

The V gene is TRBV5-6, the J gene TRBJ1-1; TCRdb lists TRBD1, though no DNA is available to test this call. CDR3 length equals 14 residues. CDR1 is SGHDT and CDR2 is YYEEEE in the germline V gene. The CDR3 sequence: CASSYGTGQTEAFF.

The chain is built from TRBV3-1 and TRBJ2-7. The CDR3 spans 16 residues. The V gene's germline CDR1 is LGHDT and CDR2 YNNKEL (reference sequence). CDR3 loop: CASSQDSGYIDYEQYF.